This TCR beta chain was profiled in a study of technical replicates of blood from several donors. The repertoire was sequenced with immunoSEQ multiplex PCR; TCRdb's copy has only in-frame clones and lacks some. The sample holds 75,000 to 90,000 clones, 93% seen once. CDR3 length: 15 residues. Unmatched junction bases numbered 4, after V lost 0 bases and J lost 4 bases. Germline lookup yields CDR1 MRHNA and CDR2 SNTAGT. Sequencing was done on a sample of T cells isolated from PBMCs. The J gene is TRBJ2-3, the V gene TRBV6-4; 7 bases fit TRBD1. This sequence was found in a human donor in good health. The DNA of the CDR3 is TGTGCCAGCAGTGACTCGTACAGGGGCGCAGATACGCAGTATTTT. Translating it yields CASSDSYRGADTQYF.